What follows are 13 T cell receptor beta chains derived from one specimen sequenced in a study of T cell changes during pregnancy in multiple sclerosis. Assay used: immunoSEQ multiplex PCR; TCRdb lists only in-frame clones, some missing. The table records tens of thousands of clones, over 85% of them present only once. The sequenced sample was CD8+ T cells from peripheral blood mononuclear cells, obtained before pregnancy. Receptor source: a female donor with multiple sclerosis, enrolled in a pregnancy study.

CDR3 sequence (DNA): TGTGCCAGCGGGGATGGGCGGGGGGGAGAGACCCAGTACTTC. Its protein product is CASGDGRGGETQYF. The chain links TRBV6-5 to TRBJ2-5, with 9 bases lining up with TRBD2. Trimming cost V 8 bases and J 4 bases; bases outside gene matches: 8. The CDR3 totals 14 residues. Germline CDR1 MNHEY, CDR2 SVGAGI.

CDR3 sequence (DNA): TGTGCCAGCAGCCACGACAGGGGCCCCACTGAAGCTTTCTTT. It is translated as CASSHDRGPTEAFF. This sequence joins TRBV9 and TRBJ1-1; 8 nucleotides agree with TRBD1. The V segment lost 4 bases and the J segment 4 bases; nucleotides outside the gene matches: 6. Germline V CDR1 and CDR2: SGDLS, YYNGEE. This CDR3 is 14 amino acids long.

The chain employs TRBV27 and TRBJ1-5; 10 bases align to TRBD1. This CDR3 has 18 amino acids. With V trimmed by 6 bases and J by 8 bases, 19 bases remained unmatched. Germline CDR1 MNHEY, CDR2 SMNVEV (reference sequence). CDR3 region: CASRRPGQGTGGNKPQHF. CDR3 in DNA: TGTGCCAGCAGACGGCCGGGACAGGGGACGGGGGGTAACAAGCCCCAGCATTTT.

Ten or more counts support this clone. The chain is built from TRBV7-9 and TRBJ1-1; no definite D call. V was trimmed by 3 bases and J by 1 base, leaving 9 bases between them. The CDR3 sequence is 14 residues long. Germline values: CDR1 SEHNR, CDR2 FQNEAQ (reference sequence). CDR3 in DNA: TGTGCCAGCAGCTTCATAGAGGGGAACACTGAAGCTTTCTTT. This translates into CASSFIEGNTEAFF. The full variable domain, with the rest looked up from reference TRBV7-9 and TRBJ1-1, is DTGVSQNPRHKITKRGQNVTFRCDPISEHNRLYWYRQTLGQGPEFLTYFQNEAQLEKSRLLSDRFSAERPKGSFSTLEIQRTEQGDSAMYLCASSFIEGNTEAFFGQGTRLTVV.

Written as DNA, the CDR3 is TGTGCCAGCAGCCCCGGTGGGCAGCTCAATCAGCCCCAGCATTTT. Translating gives CASSPGGQLNQPQHF. J is TRBJ1-5 and V is TRBV9; D not resolved. V dropped 4 bases and J dropped 3 bases, with 14 bases sitting between them. Germline loops: CDR1 SGDLS, CDR2 YYNGEE. There are 15 residues in the CDR3.

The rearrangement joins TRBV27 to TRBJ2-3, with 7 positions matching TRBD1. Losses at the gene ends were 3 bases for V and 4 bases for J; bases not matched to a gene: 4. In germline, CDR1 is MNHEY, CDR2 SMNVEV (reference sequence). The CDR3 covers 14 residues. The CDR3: CASSFVTGPDTQYF. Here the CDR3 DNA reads TGTGCCAGCAGTTTTGTGACAGGGCCAGATACGCAGTATTTT.

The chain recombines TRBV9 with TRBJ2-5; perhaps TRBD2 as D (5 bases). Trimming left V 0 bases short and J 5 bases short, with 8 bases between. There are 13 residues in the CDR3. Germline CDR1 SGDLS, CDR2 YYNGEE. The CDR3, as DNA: TGTGCCAGCAGCGTAGCTACGGGGGAGACCCAGTACTTC. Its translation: CASSVATGETQYF.

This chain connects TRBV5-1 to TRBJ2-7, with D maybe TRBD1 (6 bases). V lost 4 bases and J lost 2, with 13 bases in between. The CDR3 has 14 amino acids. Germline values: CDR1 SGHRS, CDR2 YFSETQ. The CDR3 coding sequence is TGCGCCAGCAGCACGTCCGGGACAACCTACGAGCAGTACTTC. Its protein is CASSTSGTTYEQYF.

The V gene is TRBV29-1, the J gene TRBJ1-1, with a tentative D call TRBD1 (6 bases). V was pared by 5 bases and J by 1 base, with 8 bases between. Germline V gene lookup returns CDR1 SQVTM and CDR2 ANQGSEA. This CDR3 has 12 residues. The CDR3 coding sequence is TGCAGCGTTCCAGGGGAGAACACTGAAGCTTTCTTT. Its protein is CSVPGENTEAFF.

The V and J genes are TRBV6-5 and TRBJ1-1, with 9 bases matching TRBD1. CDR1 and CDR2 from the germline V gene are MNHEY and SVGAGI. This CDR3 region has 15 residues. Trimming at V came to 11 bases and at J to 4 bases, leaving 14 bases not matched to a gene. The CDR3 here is CAAKTTGGAGTEAFF. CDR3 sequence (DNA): TGTGCCGCGAAAACCACAGGGGGCGCGGGCACTGAAGCTTTCTTT.

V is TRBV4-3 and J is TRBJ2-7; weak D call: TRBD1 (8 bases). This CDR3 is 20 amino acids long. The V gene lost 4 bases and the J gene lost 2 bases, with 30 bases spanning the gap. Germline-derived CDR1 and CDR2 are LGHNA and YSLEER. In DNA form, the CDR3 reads TGCGCCAGCAGCCTCCTCACAGGGGGGGAGATCGCGGGGCTTGCCTACGAGCAGTACTTC. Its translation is CASSLLTGGEIAGLAYEQYF.

CDR3: CASQFGSGANVLTF. Here the CDR3 DNA reads TGTGCCAGCCAATTCGGGTCGGGGGCCAACGTCCTGACTTTC. This rearrangement joins TRBV7-9 to TRBJ2-6; no clear D gene. Trimming removed 8 bases at V and 4 bases at J, with 12 bases between. CDR1 is SEHNR and CDR2 is FQNEAQ in the germline V gene (reference sequence). CDR3 size: 14 residues. The full variable domain, with the rest looked up from reference TRBV7-9 and TRBJ2-6, is DTGVSQNPRHKITKRGQNVTFRCDPISEHNRLYWYRQTLGQGPEFLTYFQNEAQLEKSRLLSDRFSAERPKGSFSTLEIQRTEQGDSAMYLCASQFGSGANVLTFGAGSRLTVL.

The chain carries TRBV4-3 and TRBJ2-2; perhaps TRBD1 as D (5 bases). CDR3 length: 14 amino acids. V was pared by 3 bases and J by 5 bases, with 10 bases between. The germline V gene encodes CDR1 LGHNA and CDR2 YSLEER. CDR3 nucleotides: TGCGCCAGCAGCCATGATACAGGAACCGGGGAGCTGTTTTTT. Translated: CASSHDTGTGELFF.